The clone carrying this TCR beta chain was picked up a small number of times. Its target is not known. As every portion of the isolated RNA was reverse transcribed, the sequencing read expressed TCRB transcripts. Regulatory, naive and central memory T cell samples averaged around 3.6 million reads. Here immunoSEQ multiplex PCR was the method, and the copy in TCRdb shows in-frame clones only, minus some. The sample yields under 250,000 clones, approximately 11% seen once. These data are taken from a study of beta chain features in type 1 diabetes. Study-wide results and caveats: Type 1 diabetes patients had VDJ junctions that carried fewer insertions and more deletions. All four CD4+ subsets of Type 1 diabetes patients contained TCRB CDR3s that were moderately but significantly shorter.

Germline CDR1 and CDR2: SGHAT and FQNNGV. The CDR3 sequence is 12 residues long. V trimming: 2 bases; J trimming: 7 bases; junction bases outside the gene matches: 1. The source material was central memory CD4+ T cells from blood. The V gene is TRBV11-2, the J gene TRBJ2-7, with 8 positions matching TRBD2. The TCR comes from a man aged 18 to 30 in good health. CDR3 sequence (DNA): TGTGCCAGCAGCTTACAGCGGGAGGAGCAGTACTTC. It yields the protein CASSLQREEQYF.